These T cell receptor beta chains were read from a single sample in a study of beta chain features in type 1 diabetes. Repertoires were generated with immunoSEQ multiplex PCR, while TCRdb's copy carries only in-frame clones and drops some. The sample has a few hundred thousand clones; about 32% are singletons. Sequencing was carried out using naive CD4+ T cells from blood. The source of these receptors is a man between 18 and 29 years old in good health. Each CDR3 is given with its conserved first and last residue. A D gene is named only where the DNA matches it firmly. A clone size is listed for some rows: how often the clone was seen (once, few, many), or a class if it is expanded.

CDR3aa: CASSSADSTDTQYF
CDR3nt: TGTGCCAGCAGCAGCGCGGACAGCACAGATACGCAGTATTTT
abundance: .
v_gene: TRBV5-4
j_gene: TRBJ2-3
d_gene: .

CDR3aa: CATSRGDPSTDTQYF
CDR3nt: TGTGCCACCAGCAGAGGGGACCCAAGCACAGATACGCAGTATTTT
abundance: once
v_gene: TRBV15
j_gene: TRBJ2-3
d_gene: .

CDR3aa: CATSRVQETQYF
CDR3nt: TGTGCCACCAGCAGGGTCCAAGAGACCCAGTACTTC
abundance: few
v_gene: TRBV15
j_gene: TRBJ2-5
d_gene: .

CDR3aa: CASSTSGSADTQYF
CDR3nt: TGTGCCAGCAGTACTAGCGGGAGTGCAGATACGCAGTATTTT
abundance: .
v_gene: TRBV2
j_gene: TRBJ2-3
d_gene: TRBD2

CDR3aa: CASSAVSGNIQYF
CDR3nt: TGTGCCAGCAGCGCAGTGTCTGGAAACATTCAGTACTTC
abundance: few
v_gene: TRBV11-2
j_gene: TRBJ2-4
d_gene: .

CDR3aa: CAWSVRTEPYGYTF
CDR3nt: TGTGCCTGGAGTGTTCGGACAGAACCTTATGGCTACACCTTC
abundance: few
v_gene: TRBV30
j_gene: TRBJ1-2
d_gene: .

CDR3aa: CASSSNSGGNNEQFF
CDR3nt: TGTGCCAGCTCATCTAATAGCGGGGGTAACAATGAGCAGTTCTTC
abundance: .
v_gene: TRBV18
j_gene: TRBJ2-1
d_gene: TRBD2

CDR3aa: CAWSVTSGRANTGELFF
CDR3nt: TGTGCCTGGAGTGTGACTAGCGGGAGGGCGAACACCGGGGAGCTGTTTTTT
abundance: .
v_gene: TRBV30
j_gene: TRBJ2-2
d_gene: TRBD2

CDR3aa: CAWSQEGLAASYEQYF
CDR3nt: TGTGCCTGGAGTCAGGAGGGACTAGCGGCCTCCTACGAGCAGTACTTC
abundance: .
v_gene: TRBV30
j_gene: TRBJ2-7
d_gene: TRBD2

CDR3aa: CASSLEANNYGYTF
CDR3nt: TGTGCCAGCAGCTTAGAAGCCAATAACTATGGCTACACCTTC
abundance: .
v_gene: TRBV7-2
j_gene: TRBJ1-2
d_gene: .

CDR3aa: CASSFLGDSNNEQFF
CDR3nt: TGCGCCAGCAGCTTTCTCGGCGACAGTAACAATGAGCAGTTCTTC
abundance: .
v_gene: TRBV5-1
j_gene: TRBJ2-1
d_gene: .

CDR3aa: CAINSGSSYEQYF
CDR3nt: TGTGCCATCAATAGCGGGAGCTCCTACGAGCAGTACTTC
abundance: .
v_gene: TRBV10-3
j_gene: TRBJ2-7
d_gene: TRBD2

CDR3aa: CASNGGSGGTGELFF
CDR3nt: TGTGCCAGCAATGGCGGGAGCGGGGGCACCGGGGAGCTGTTTTTT
abundance: .
v_gene: TRBV7-6
j_gene: TRBJ2-2
d_gene: TRBD2

CDR3aa: CSVGEDGGDEQFF
CDR3nt: TGCAGCGTTGGGGAGGATGGGGGAGATGAGCAGTTCTTC
abundance: .
v_gene: TRBV29-1
j_gene: TRBJ2-1
d_gene: .

CDR3aa: CASSLDTDTQYF
CDR3nt: TGTGCCAGCAGCCTCGACACAGATACGCAGTATTTT
abundance: .
v_gene: TRBV9
j_gene: TRBJ2-3
d_gene: .

CDR3aa: CSVVRSTDTQYF
CDR3nt: TGCAGCGTCGTTAGGAGCACAGATACGCAGTATTTT
abundance: .
v_gene: TRBV29-1
j_gene: TRBJ2-3
d_gene: .

CDR3aa: CAPRQGLTDTQYF
CDR3nt: TGCGCCCCTAGGCAGGGACTCACAGATACGCAGTATTTT
abundance: few
v_gene: TRBV4-3
j_gene: TRBJ2-3
d_gene: .

CDR3aa: CASSPGTSGSYEQYF
CDR3nt: TGTGCCAGCAGTCCCGGGACTAGCGGATCCTACGAGCAGTACTTC
abundance: few
v_gene: TRBV27
j_gene: TRBJ2-7
d_gene: TRBD2

CDR3aa: CASSLRQGGPNEQYF
CDR3nt: TGTGCCAGCAGTTTAAGGCAGGGAGGACCGAACGAGCAGTACTTC
abundance: .
v_gene: TRBV28
j_gene: TRBJ2-7
d_gene: .

CDR3aa: CASSSIGMRKTQYF
CDR3nt: TGTGCCAGCAGCTCCATTGGTATGCGGAAGACCCAGTACTTC
abundance: .
v_gene: TRBV7-9
j_gene: TRBJ2-5
d_gene: .

CDR3aa: CASSLWDTQYF
CDR3nt: TGCGCCAGCAGCTTGTGGGATACGCAGTATTTT
abundance: .
v_gene: TRBV5-1
j_gene: TRBJ2-3
d_gene: .

CDR3aa: CASSRQGQGVRETQYF
CDR3nt: TGTGCCAGCAGCCGCCAAGGACAGGGTGTCCGAGAGACCCAGTACTTC
abundance: .
v_gene: TRBV4-2
j_gene: TRBJ2-5
d_gene: TRBD1

CDR3aa: CASSLGSLVQETQYF
CDR3nt: TGCGCCAGCAGCTTGGGCTCCCTAGTCCAAGAGACCCAGTACTTC
abundance: .
v_gene: TRBV5-1
j_gene: TRBJ2-5
d_gene: .

CDR3aa: CAWSGGLAGDTQYF
CDR3nt: TGTGCCTGGAGTGGTGGACTAGCGGGAGATACGCAGTATTTT
abundance: .
v_gene: TRBV30
j_gene: TRBJ2-3
d_gene: TRBD2

CDR3aa: CASSPPTSGRGETQYF
CDR3nt: TGTGCCAGCAGCCCCCCGACTAGCGGGAGAGGTGAGACCCAGTACTTC
abundance: few
v_gene: TRBV9
j_gene: TRBJ2-5
d_gene: TRBD2

CDR3aa: CAWSVHSKPQHF
CDR3nt: TGTGCCTGGAGTGTACATTCAAAGCCCCAGCATTTT
abundance: few
v_gene: TRBV30
j_gene: TRBJ1-5
d_gene: .

CDR3aa: CATSGTGASGYTF
CDR3nt: TGTGCCACCAGCGGGACAGGGGCCTCTGGCTACACCTTC
abundance: .
v_gene: TRBV15
j_gene: TRBJ1-2
d_gene: TRBD1

CDR3aa: CAWSQGRTSESF
CDR3nt: TGTGCCTGGAGCCAAGGCAGGACTTCAGAAAGCTTC
abundance: few
v_gene: TRBV30
j_gene: TRBJ2-7
d_gene: .

CDR3aa: CASSPGRDGILVYEQYF
CDR3nt: TGCGCCAGCAGCCCGGGTCGGGACGGCATATTGGTGTACGAGCAGTACTTC
abundance: few
v_gene: TRBV5-1
j_gene: TRBJ2-7
d_gene: .

CDR3aa: CASSLYSGTMYNEQFF
CDR3nt: TGTGCCAGCAGCTTGTATAGCGGAACCATGTACAATGAGCAGTTCTTC
abundance: few
v_gene: TRBV7-2
j_gene: TRBJ2-1
d_gene: .

CDR3aa: CASSSSLGTGLEKLFF
CDR3nt: TGTGCCAGCAGCAGTAGCCTCGGGACAGGGCTTGAAAAACTGTTTTTT
abundance: few
v_gene: TRBV7-9
j_gene: TRBJ1-4
d_gene: TRBD1

CDR3aa: CASTQRESSYEQYF
CDR3nt: TGTGCCAGCACGCAGCGGGAGAGCTCCTACGAGCAGTACTTC
abundance: .
v_gene: TRBV2
j_gene: TRBJ2-7
d_gene: TRBD2

CDR3aa: CATSRRREGAEAFF
CDR3nt: TGTGCCACCAGCAGACGCCGGGAGGGCGCTGAAGCTTTCTTT
abundance: .
v_gene: TRBV15
j_gene: TRBJ1-1
d_gene: .

CDR3aa: CASSLVLVNEQFF
CDR3nt: TGTGCCAGCAGCTTGGTACTGGTGAATGAGCAGTTCTTC
abundance: .
v_gene: TRBV5-4
j_gene: TRBJ2-1
d_gene: .

CDR3aa: CSVRPSGSNEQFF
CDR3nt: TGCAGCGTTAGGCCTAGCGGGAGCAATGAGCAGTTCTTC
abundance: few
v_gene: TRBV29-1
j_gene: TRBJ2-1
d_gene: TRBD2

CDR3aa: CASSLLRGETQYF
CDR3nt: TGTGCCAGCAGCTTACTCAGGGGAGAGACCCAGTACTTC
abundance: .
v_gene: TRBV7-9
j_gene: TRBJ2-5
d_gene: .

CDR3aa: CASSTTGVGNEQFF
CDR3nt: TGTGCCAGCAGCACGACAGGGGTAGGGAATGAGCAGTTCTTC
abundance: .
v_gene: TRBV9
j_gene: TRBJ2-1
d_gene: TRBD1

CDR3aa: CASSLIPLAGGGTDTQYF
CDR3nt: TGTGCCAGCAGCTTAATTCCCCTCGCGGGAGGCGGGACAGATACGCAGTATTTT
abundance: few
v_gene: TRBV7-2
j_gene: TRBJ2-3
d_gene: TRBD2

CDR3aa: CAWSAGKRVKDEQFF
CDR3nt: TGTGCCTGGAGTGCGGGTAAGAGGGTGAAGGATGAGCAGTTCTTC
abundance: once
v_gene: TRBV30
j_gene: TRBJ2-1
d_gene: .

CDR3aa: CAWSRDPSPGPYGYTF
CDR3nt: TGTGCCTGGAGCCGAGATCCTTCGCCAGGGCCCTATGGCTACACCTTC
abundance: .
v_gene: TRBV30
j_gene: TRBJ1-2
d_gene: .